The T cell receptor beta chain described here comes from a study of cytomegalovirus exposure and HLA in healthy donors. The germline V gene encodes CDR1 GTSNPN and CDR2 SVGIG (reference sequence). The ends were cut back, 4 bases at V and 8 bases at J, with 11 bases in the middle. The CDR3 is 11 amino acids. About this clone: The antigen remains unidentified.

Study outcomes and limitations: In most subjects, TCR beta sequences reportedly gave accurate predictions of HLA-A and HLA-B alleles.

This PCR relied on a set of 60 Vbeta primers and 13 Jbeta primers. In the original workflow: A later analysis counted 65 million to 90 million unique TCR beta chains, 10 million to 12 million shared. The method was immunoSEQ multiplex PCR; TCRdb's version includes in-frame clones alone and lacks a portion of them. Clonal size and the V and J genes are those of that table, whereas D and trimming came from the DNA. The table records about 87,000 clones, around 8% of them present only once. The sequenced sample was PBMCs. This receptor was taken from a man aged 50 to 59 in good health and CMV-seronegative. This sequence joins TRBV30 and TRBJ1-1; D remains unclear. The CDR3 reads CAWTMSGEAFF. CDR3 DNA sequence: TGTGCCTGGACTATGTCGGGGGAAGCTTTCTTT.